This T cell receptor beta chain was observed in a study of breast tumors, draining lymph nodes, adjacent tissues. Study observations and caveats: Most tumor T cells seemingly derive from lymph node, then expand in tumor.

The lymph nodes were axillary draining lymph nodes from breast cancer patients. This CDR3 is 13 amino acids long. Germline V gene lookup returns CDR1 DFQATT and CDR2 SNEGSKA (reference sequence). Trimming removed 4 bases from V and 7 bases from J, with 14 bases in between. TCRdb re-called the multiplex PCR reads with MiXCR, one entry per CDR3 protein. In the table there are 130,000 or so distinct CDR3 sequences, 21% of which are singletons. This clonotype was counted many times. Its antigen is unknown. The sample was axillary lymph node tissue. This sequence was found in a female donor with breast cancer. Some clones in this sample may be carry-over from other donors' samples. The rearrangement joins TRBV20-1 to TRBJ2-1; no clear D. In DNA, the CDR3 is TGCAGTGCTATCGAGACCACGCAAAATGAGCAGTTCTTC. Its protein product is CSAIETTQNEQFF.